The rows below give T cell receptor beta chains drawn from one sample of a study of blood T cell repertoires in COVID-19. The repertoire was sequenced with immunoSEQ multiplex PCR; TCRdb's copy has only in-frame clones and lacks some. The sample has 110,000 to 150,000 clones; more than 70% are singletons. What was sequenced was PBMCs or T cells enriched from blood (not recorded which). The receptors were sampled from a man aged 35 to 55 with acute COVID-19. Both conserved end residues are part of each CDR3. D genes are given only for firm matches. Only some rows state a clone size, as once, few, many or a class for expanded clones.

size	D	V	J	CDR3	DNA
.	.	TRBV19	TRBJ2-5	CASSIGRISETQYF	TGTGCCAGTAGTATAGGGAGGATTAGCGAGACCCAGTACTTC
.	.	TRBV11-2	TRBJ1-1	CASSGRTVGTEAFF	TGTGCCAGCAGCGGCCGGACAGTAGGTACTGAAGCTTTCTTT
.	TRBD1	TRBV30	TRBJ1-6	CAWSIGQGYNSPLHF	TGTGCCTGGAGTATAGGACAGGGATATAATTCACCCCTCCACTTT
once	.	TRBV29-1	TRBJ2-5	CSVVQGSEETQYF	TGCAGCGTTGTTCAGGGGTCGGAGGAGACCCAGTACTTC
once	TRBD1	TRBV28	TRBJ1-2	CASGTGANYTF	TGTGCCAGCGGGACAGGGGCTAACTACACCTTC
.	.	TRBV7-2	TRBJ1-5	CASSLEINHQPQHF	TGTGCCAGCAGCTTAGAAATCAATCATCAGCCCCAGCATTTT
.	.	TRBV19	TRBJ1-2	CASSTPTARNYGYTF	TGTGCCAGTAGTACCCCGACAGCGCGTAACTATGGCTACACCTTC
.	.	TRBV21-1	TRBJ1-1	CASSKAKGGEENTEAFF	TGTGCCAGCAGCAAAGCGAAGGGGGGGGAGGAGAACACTGAAGCTTTCTTT
.	.	TRBV19	TRBJ2-6	CASSRGRRISGANVLTF	TGTGCCAGTAGTCGGGGGAGGAGAATCTCTGGGGCCAACGTCCTGACTTTC
.	TRBD2	TRBV5-4	TRBJ2-3	CASRVSGSWGDTQYF	TGTGCCAGCAGAGTTAGCGGGAGTTGGGGGGATACGCAGTATTTT
few	.	TRBV10-1	TRBJ1-1	CASSGGREDTEAFF	TGCGCCAGCAGTGGCGGCAGAGAAGACACTGAAGCTTTCTTT
.	.	TRBV7-9	TRBJ1-1	CASSLGYSRQEISTEAFF	TGTGCCAGCAGCTTAGGCTACAGCAGACAGGAGATAAGCACTGAAGCTTTCTTT
.	TRBD2	TRBV6-1	TRBJ2-3	CASSGRLAGEIASTDTQYF	TGTGCCAGCAGTGGGAGACTAGCGGGGGAGATCGCTAGCACAGATACGCAGTATTTT
few	.	TRBV7-9	TRBJ1-4	CASSQTGQRLFF	TGTGCCAGCAGCCAGACGGGACAAAGACTGTTTTTT
.	.	TRBV2	TRBJ2-1	CASRLGRESEQFF	TGTGCCTCCAGGCTCGGGAGAGAAAGTGAGCAGTTCTTC
.	TRBD1	TRBV5-4	TRBJ2-7	CASSFDEAGGFGEQYF	TGTGCCAGCAGCTTTGATGAGGCAGGGGGCTTCGGCGAGCAGTACTTC
.	TRBD1	TRBV7-2	TRBJ1-2	CASSSRQGTGGYTF	TGTGCCAGCAGCTCCAGACAGGGAACGGGGGGCTACACCTTC
.	.	TRBV7-9	TRBJ1-1	CASSLGSSETTEAFF	TGTGCCAGCAGCTTGGGAAGTAGCGAGACCACTGAAGCTTTCTTT
.	TRBD1	TRBV28	TRBJ1-1	CASSLRTGVRTEAFF	TGTGCCAGCAGTTTGCGGACAGGAGTACGCACTGAAGCTTTCTTT
.	TRBD2	TRBV13	TRBJ2-7	CASSLGGTSGPYEQYF	TGTGCCAGCAGCTTAGGTGGGACTAGCGGGCCCTACGAGCAGTACTTC
.	.	TRBV28	TRBJ2-2	CASSFYGELFF	TGTGCCAGCAGTTTTTACGGGGAGCTGTTTTTT
.	.	TRBV19	TRBJ1-6	CASSTYPEVSPLHF	TGTGCCAGTAGTACCTACCCGGAGGTTTCACCCCTCCACTTT
.	.	TRBV4-2	TRBJ1-6	CASSQDGSSYNSPLHF	TGTGCCAGCAGCCAAGATGGGAGCTCCTATAATTCACCCCTCCACTTT
.	.	TRBV19	TRBJ1-1	CASSATVNTEAFF	TGTGCCAGTAGTGCGACAGTTAACACTGAAGCTTTCTTT
.	.	TRBV10-3	TRBJ2-3	CAIRGRQTDTQYF	TGTGCCATCAGGGGTAGACAGACAGATACGCAGTATTTT
.	.	TRBV7-2	TRBJ1-5	CASSLDGGGNQPQHF	TGTGCCAGCAGCCTCGACGGAGGGGGCAATCAGCCCCAGCATTTT
.	.	TRBV21-1	TRBJ1-5	CASSKEGWDRVNQPQHF	TGTGCCAGCAGCAAAGAGGGCTGGGACAGGGTCAATCAGCCCCAGCATTTT
.	.	TRBV20-1	TRBJ1-2	CSAGRDGYTF	TGCAGTGCTGGGAGGGACGGCTACACCTTC
.	.	TRBV4-1	TRBJ2-2	CASSQGNGGGELFF	TGCGCCAGCAGCCAAGGGAACGGAGGCGGGGAGCTGTTTTTT
.	.	TRBV7-2	TRBJ2-4	CASSYLSTAGAVIQYF	TGTGCCAGCAGCTACCTATCTACTGCGGGCGCAGTCATTCAGTACTTC
.	TRBD2	TRBV4-1	TRBJ2-1	CASSQVGGGTSGNNEQFF	TGCGCCAGCAGCCAAGTAGGGGGGGGGACTAGCGGTAACAATGAGCAGTTCTTC
.	TRBD2	TRBV27	TRBJ2-7	CASPEGTRTYEQYF	TGTGCCAGTCCCGAAGGGACTAGGACGTACGAGCAGTACTTC
.	.	TRBV5-4	TRBJ2-3	CASRPTLTDTQYF	TGTGCCAGCAGGCCGACTCTCACAGATACGCAGTATTTT
.	.	TRBV9	TRBJ1-4	CASSPKGKGIMEKLFF	TGTGCCAGCAGCCCCAAGGGAAAGGGGATAATGGAAAAACTGTTTTTT
.	.	TRBV19	TRBJ1-5	CASSIPGDNQPQHF	TGTGCCAGTAGTATCCCAGGGGACAATCAGCCCCAGCATTTT
.	.	TRBV7-2	TRBJ1-4	CASSPSTGDNEKLFF	TGTGCCAGCAGCCCCAGTACCGGAGACAATGAAAAACTGTTTTTT
.	.	TRBV5-1	TRBJ1-2	CASSAMIQGFYGYTF	TGCGCCAGCAGCGCAATGATACAGGGCTTCTATGGCTACACCTTC
.	.	TRBV12-3/TRBV12-4	TRBJ2-1	CASSPDNEQFF	TGTGCCAGCAGTCCAGACAATGAGCAGTTCTTC
.	TRBD1	TRBV11-3	TRBJ1-1	CASSKTGRNTEAFF	TGTGCCAGCAGCAAGACAGGGAGGAACACTGAAGCTTTCTTT
few	.	TRBV28	TRBJ2-5	CASSSLAVNHLETQYF	TGTGCCAGCAGCTCACTAGCAGTAAATCATCTGGAGACCCAGTACTTC
.	TRBD2	TRBV19	TRBJ2-2	CASSIWLAGAGELFF	TGTGCCAGTAGTATTTGGCTAGCGGGAGCCGGGGAGCTGTTTTTT
.	TRBD2	TRBV6-5	TRBJ2-3	CASSYVSGGADTQYF	TGTGCCAGCAGTTACGTCTCGGGAGGTGCAGATACGCAGTATTTT
.	TRBD1	TRBV2	TRBJ1-4	CASSNSRGREKLFF	TGTGCCAGCAGTAATTCCAGGGGGCGTGAAAAACTGTTTTTT
.	.	TRBV7-2	TRBJ2-2	CASSRPGSGELFF	TGTGCCAGCAGCAGACCAGGGTCCGGGGAGCTGTTTTTT
once	.	TRBV28	TRBJ2-7	CASSLPGLLFGEQYF	TGTGCCAGCAGTTTACCCGGACTCCTATTCGGCGAGCAGTACTTC
.	.	TRBV7-2	TRBJ2-1	CASSPRGGLVNEQFF	TGTGCCAGCAGCCCCCGTGGCGGGCTTGTTAATGAGCAGTTCTTC
.	TRBD2	TRBV19	TRBJ2-7	CASSTPWTSGSNEQYF	TGTGCCAGTAGTACGCCTTGGACTAGCGGGAGCAACGAGCAGTACTTC
.	.	TRBV5-1	TRBJ2-4	CASSFLQGGKNIQYF	TGCGCCAGCAGCTTCTTACAGGGTGGCAAAAACATTCAGTACTTC
once	TRBD1	TRBV5-1	TRBJ2-2	CASSRGQGRVGELFF	TGCGCCAGCAGCAGAGGACAGGGAAGGGTCGGGGAGCTGTTTTTT
.	TRBD2	TRBV7-2	TRBJ2-3	CASSPSGVSTDTQYF	TGTGCCAGCAGCCCTAGCGGAGTCAGCACAGATACGCAGTATTTT
.	TRBD1	TRBV5-4	TRBJ1-2	CASSSGTGPGGGYTF	TGTGCCAGCAGCTCCGGGACAGGCCCTGGAGGTGGCTACACCTTC
.	.	TRBV3-1/TRBV3-2	TRBJ2-7	CATIPFRGDEQYF	TGTGCCACGATCCCCTTCCGGGGTGACGAGCAGTACTTC
once	TRBD2	TRBV6-2/TRBV6-3	TRBJ2-1	CASSYGLAGGPKFF	TGTGCCAGCAGTTATGGGCTAGCGGGAGGACCAAAGTTCTTC